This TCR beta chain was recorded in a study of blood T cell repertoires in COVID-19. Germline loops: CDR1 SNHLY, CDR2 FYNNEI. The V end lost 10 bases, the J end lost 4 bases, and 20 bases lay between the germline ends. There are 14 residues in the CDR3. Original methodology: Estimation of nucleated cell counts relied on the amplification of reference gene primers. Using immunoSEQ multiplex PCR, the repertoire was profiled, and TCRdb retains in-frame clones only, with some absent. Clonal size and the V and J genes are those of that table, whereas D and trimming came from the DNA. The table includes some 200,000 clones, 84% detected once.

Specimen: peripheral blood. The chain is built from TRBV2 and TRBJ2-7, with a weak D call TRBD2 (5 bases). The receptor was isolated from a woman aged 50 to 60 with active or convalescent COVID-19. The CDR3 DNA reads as TGTGCCACCTCCCGGGTGGGAGCCACATACGAGCAGTACTTC. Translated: CATSRVGATYEQYF.